Listed below are T cell receptor beta chains from one sample, sequenced in a study of regulatory T cells in long-lasting Graves disease. MiXCR was run by TCRdb on the multiplex PCR reads, yielding one entry per CDR3 protein. The sample yields over 350,000 distinct CDR3 sequences, 12% to 15% seen once. These same records also appear under a second study, on T cells in Graves' hyperthyroidism and ophthalmopathy.

Specimen: peripheral blood mononuclear cells (PBMCs), collected at new diagnosis, from a patient treated with antithyroid drugs. The receptors were gathered from a woman in her forties or fifties with Graves disease. Both conserved end residues are part of each CDR3. A D gene is named only where the DNA matches it firmly. Clone size is stated in some rows and not others, as once, few, many or a class when expanded.

clone size: NA; V gene: TRBV27; D gene: NA; J gene: TRBJ2-7; CDR3 DNA: TGTGCCAGCAGTTTATCTATCCAGCCCCCCTACGAGCAGTACTTC; CDR3 protein: CASSLSIQPPYEQYF
clone size: NA; V gene: TRBV20-1; D gene: TRBD1; J gene: TRBJ1-5; CDR3 DNA: TGCAGTGCTAGAGCAGGGGGTGGTCAGCCCCAGCATTTT; CDR3 protein: CSARAGGGQPQHF
clone size: many; V gene: TRBV29-1; D gene: TRBD2; J gene: TRBJ2-1; CDR3 DNA: TGCAGCGTTGAATCGGGGACTAGAATTTACAATGAGCAGTTCTTC; CDR3 protein: CSVESGTRIYNEQFF
clone size: few; V gene: TRBV28; D gene: TRBD1; J gene: TRBJ2-1; CDR3 DNA: TGTGCCAGCAGTTTAATCGCAGGACAGGGGTATGAGCAGTTCTTC; CDR3 protein: CASSLIAGQGYEQFF
clone size: NA; V gene: TRBV6-2/TRBV6-3; D gene: NA; J gene: TRBJ2-1; CDR3 DNA: TGTGCCAGCAGCCGATCCCCCACCTTGGGTGAGCAGTTCTTC; CDR3 protein: CASSRSPTLGEQFF
clone size: many; V gene: TRBV6-2/TRBV6-3; D gene: NA; J gene: TRBJ2-3; CDR3 DNA: TGTGCCAGCAGTCCCTCGGGGGTGGGGACAGATACGCAGTATTTT; CDR3 protein: CASSPSGVGTDTQYF
clone size: many; V gene: TRBV12-3/TRBV12-4; D gene: TRBD1; J gene: TRBJ2-2; CDR3 DNA: TGTGCCACCATCGGACAGGGAGGCACCGGGGAGCTGTTTTTT; CDR3 protein: CATIGQGGTGELFF
clone size: many; V gene: TRBV27; D gene: TRBD1; J gene: TRBJ1-2; CDR3 DNA: TGTGCCAGCAGTCCAAGGACAGGGTTCAGGGCTGCTAACTATGGCTACACCTTC; CDR3 protein: CASSPRTGFRAANYGYTF
clone size: many; V gene: TRBV27; D gene: TRBD2; J gene: TRBJ2-1; CDR3 DNA: TGTGCCAGCAGTATAGGGTCTAGCGGGAGTAATGAGCAGTTCTTC; CDR3 protein: CASSIGSSGSNEQFF
clone size: many; V gene: TRBV20-1; D gene: TRBD1; J gene: TRBJ1-5; CDR3 DNA: TGCAGTGCGTCTTCACAGGGGTCGATTAGCAATCAGCCCCAGCATTTT; CDR3 protein: CSASSQGSISNQPQHF
clone size: few; V gene: TRBV10-1; D gene: NA; J gene: TRBJ1-1; CDR3 DNA: TGCGCCAGCAGTCCGAGGCTGGGGAACACTGAAGCTTTCTTT; CDR3 protein: CASSPRLGNTEAFF
clone size: many; V gene: TRBV29-1; D gene: NA; J gene: TRBJ2-1; CDR3 DNA: TGCAGCGTTGAGGAGGGGTGGGAGTGGTCCTACAATGAGCAGTTCTTC; CDR3 protein: CSVEEGWEWSYNEQFF
clone size: NA; V gene: TRBV28; D gene: TRBD1; J gene: TRBJ1-1; CDR3 DNA: TGTGCCAGCAGTTTCCTATCCTCCGGGACAGGGTTTGGCACTGAAGCTTTCTTT; CDR3 protein: CASSFLSSGTGFGTEAFF
clone size: few; V gene: TRBV7-9; D gene: NA; J gene: TRBJ1-1; CDR3 DNA: TGTGCCAGCAGCTCCGAAACGGGGGAAGCTTTCTTT; CDR3 protein: CASSSETGEAFF
clone size: many; V gene: TRBV5-1; D gene: TRBD1; J gene: TRBJ2-7; CDR3 DNA: TGCGCCAGCAGCCCCACCGGGACAGCCAGCTACGAGCAGTACTTC; CDR3 protein: CASSPTGTASYEQYF
clone size: many; V gene: TRBV7-6; D gene: TRBD1; J gene: TRBJ2-7; CDR3 DNA: TGTGCCAGCAGTAGAAATACAGGGGTACCCCCCTACGAGCAGTACTTC; CDR3 protein: CASSRNTGVPPYEQYF
clone size: few; V gene: TRBV4-1; D gene: NA; J gene: TRBJ2-7; CDR3 DNA: TGCGCCAGCAGCCAAACAGAGAGCTCCTACGAGCAGTACTTC; CDR3 protein: CASSQTESSYEQYF
clone size: few; V gene: TRBV6-2/TRBV6-3; D gene: TRBD2; J gene: TRBJ2-1; CDR3 DNA: TGTGCCAGCAGTTACGATCTTAGCGGGCCATACAATGAGCAGTTCTTC; CDR3 protein: CASSYDLSGPYNEQFF
clone size: many; V gene: TRBV2; D gene: NA; J gene: TRBJ2-7; CDR3 DNA: TGTGCCAGCTCTACAGGGCCGCCACCCTACGAGCAGTACTTC; CDR3 protein: CASSTGPPPYEQYF
clone size: many; V gene: TRBV2; D gene: TRBD1; J gene: TRBJ2-3; CDR3 DNA: TGTGCCAGCAGTGAGTCGACAGGGGGCGAAGATACGCAGTATTTT; CDR3 protein: CASSESTGGEDTQYF
clone size: many; V gene: TRBV7-9; D gene: NA; J gene: TRBJ1-1; CDR3 DNA: TGTGCCAGCAGCCCGGAACGAGCTTTCTTT; CDR3 protein: CASSPERAFF
clone size: many; V gene: TRBV9; D gene: NA; J gene: TRBJ1-1; CDR3 DNA: TGCGCCAGCAGCCCCGGACAGTTGAACACTGAAGCTTTCTTT; CDR3 protein: CASSPGQLNTEAFF
clone size: few; V gene: TRBV5-8; D gene: NA; J gene: TRBJ1-4; CDR3 DNA: TGTGCCAGCCACCGGACGAAAGGAGAAAAACTGTTTTTT; CDR3 protein: CASHRTKGEKLFF
clone size: many; V gene: TRBV7-2; D gene: TRBD2; J gene: TRBJ2-1; CDR3 DNA: TGTGCCAGCAGCTTAGTCGCGGGAGGGCTTGGTGAGCAGTTCTTC; CDR3 protein: CASSLVAGGLGEQFF